This passage covers 12 T cell receptor beta chains from one sample sequenced in a study of blood T cell repertoires in COVID-19. The method was immunoSEQ multiplex PCR; TCRdb's version includes in-frame clones alone and lacks a portion of them. The data show around 310,000 clones, around 90% seen once. Sequencing was done on a sample of peripheral blood. These TCRs come from a woman aged 40 to 49 with COVID-19, enrolled during active disease.

This clone was recorded once. The V and J genes are TRBV7-2 and TRBJ1-1; D is uncertain. V was shortened by 0 bases and J by 3 bases, with 14 bases between the two germline ends. The V gene's germline CDR1 is SGHTA and CDR2 FQGNSA. The CDR3 extends over 16 amino acids. The CDR3 nucleotides are TGTGCCAGCAGCTTAGCGCAGAGCGGAAGGCACACTGAAGCTTTCTTT. Protein product: CASSLAQSGRHTEAFF. Complete variable domain (other parts from reference TRBV7-2 and TRBJ1-1): GAGVSQSPSNKVTEKGKDVELRCDPISGHTALYWYRQSLGQGLEFLIYFQGNSAPDKSGLPSDRFSAERTGGSVSTLTIQRTQQEDSAVYLCASSLAQSGRHTEAFFGQGTRLTVV.

The chain is built from TRBV5-1 and TRBJ1-4; D not resolved. V dropped 5 bases and J dropped 0 bases, with 8 bases sitting between them. CDR3 length equals 14 residues. Germline CDR1 and CDR2: SGHRS and YFSETQ. This CDR3 reads CASSLLSTNEKLFF. CDR3 nucleotides: TGCGCCAGCAGTCTCCTCTCAACTAATGAAAAACTGTTTTTT.

V is TRBV27 and J is TRBJ2-1, with D possibly TRBD2 on 5 matching bases. The CDR3 length is 13 residues. CDR1 is MNHEY and CDR2 is SMNVEV in the germline V gene (reference sequence). Trimming took 5 bases from V and 6 from J, leaving 11 bases between them. The DNA of the CDR3 is TGTGCCAGCAGTATATTCCGGGGCAATGAGCAGTTCTTC. This sequence encodes CASSIFRGNEQFF.

The chain joins TRBV5-1 to TRBJ1-2; D perhaps matches TRBD1 (5 bases). The CDR3 spans 13 residues. Germline CDR1 is SGHRS and CDR2 is YFSETQ. The germline V and J ends were trimmed by 0 bases and 7 bases, with 10 bases remaining between them. The CDR3 DNA is TGCGCCAGCAGCTTGGCGGCAGGGTCTGGCTACACCTTC. Amino acid sequence: CASSLAAGSGYTF. Full variable domain (rest looked up from reference TRBV5-1 and TRBJ1-2): KAGVTQTPRYLIKTRGQQVTLSCSPISGHRSVSWYQQTPGQGLQFLFEYFSETQRNKGNFPGRFSGRQFSNSRSEMNVSTLELGDSALYLCASSLAAGSGYTFGSGTRLTVV.

This clone was observed a few times. V is TRBV6-5 and J is TRBJ1-6; D remains unclear. Trimming removed 7 bases from V and 0 bases from J, with 7 bases in between. This CDR3 contains 14 residues. Germline V CDR1 and CDR2: MNHEY, SVGAGI. The CDR3 coding sequence is TGTGCCAGCATAAGGAGCTCCTATAATTCACCCCTCCACTTT. Translation: CASIRSSYNSPLHF.

The chain is built from TRBV19 and TRBJ1-3; tentative D call: TRBD1 (5 bases). CDR3 size: 13 residues. Per the germline V gene, CDR1 is LNHDA and CDR2 is SQIVND (reference sequence). V was shortened by 9 bases and J by 1 base, with 10 bases between the two germline ends. Here the CDR3 DNA reads TGTGCCAGCACGACAGAGTCTGGAAACACCATATATTTT. This sequence encodes CASTTESGNTIYF.

The chain is built from TRBV9 and TRBJ1-3, with TRBD1 matching 7 bases. V lost 2 bases, J lost 4 bases, and 9 bases stayed unmatched. Germline V gene data show CDR1 as SGDLS and CDR2 as YYNGEE. This CDR3 contains 16 residues. Written as DNA, the CDR3 is TGTGCCAGCAGCGTTTCCACAGGGGCGCCGGGAAACACCATATATTTT. Residues: CASSVSTGAPGNTIYF.

V usage is TRBV10-3 and J usage is TRBJ2-3, with a weak D call TRBD1 (6 bases). V was shortened by 6 bases and J by 5 bases, with 18 bases between the two germline ends. The CDR3 is 15 amino acids. Germline V gives CDR1 ENHRY, CDR2 SYGVKD. The DNA for the CDR3 is TGTGCCATCAGACCTTCGGCAGGGGTCCAAGATACGCAGTATTTT. This translates into CAIRPSAGVQDTQYF.

CDR3 sequence: CASTETRWSNQPQHF. The CDR3 bases are TGTGCCAGTACCGAAACTAGGTGGAGCAATCAGCCCCAGCATTTT. V usage is TRBV19 and J usage is TRBJ1-5; the D is unclear. The germline V gene encodes CDR1 LNHDA and CDR2 SQIVND (reference sequence). The CDR3 covers 15 residues. Between the trimmed V and J ends, which lost 7 bases and 1 base, there was a span of 14 bases.

The chain recombines TRBV4-3 with TRBJ1-4; D is unresolved. V was shortened by 0 bases and J by 7 bases, with 12 bases between the two germline ends. The CDR3 loop spans 15 amino acids. Germline loops: CDR1 LGHNA, CDR2 YSLEER. The CDR3: CASSQDRGTGEKLFF. The CDR3 DNA reads as TGCGCCAGCAGCCAAGATCGCGGTACGGGTGAAAAACTGTTTTTT.

This chain links TRBV5-1 with TRBJ2-1; 11 nucleotides line up with TRBD2. J gave up 10 bases and V 0 bases, and 6 bases lay outside the gene matches. The CDR3 has 15 residues. Per germline, CDR1 SGHRS and CDR2 YFSETQ. For the CDR3, the DNA is TGCGCCAGCAGCTTGGCACTAGCGGGAGTGGGAGAGCAGTTCTTC. This gives the protein CASSLALAGVGEQFF.

The rearrangement joins TRBV27 to TRBJ2-5; perhaps TRBD2 as D (6 bases). The CDR3 contains 14 residues. Per germline, CDR1 MNHEY and CDR2 SMNVEV (reference sequence). V was shortened by 5 bases and J by 4 bases, with 14 bases between the two germline ends. The CDR3 region has the DNA TGTGCCAGCAGTCCCTGGGACTTTGGAGAGACCCAGTACTTC. Protein product: CASSPWDFGETQYF.